The 19 T cell receptor beta chains below were found in one sample sequenced in a study of cytotoxic CD8 clonotypes in ibrutinib-treated CLL. The data were produced by immunoSEQ multiplex PCR, yet TCRdb's version contains in-frame clones alone and is incomplete. The data contain some 50,000 clones, roughly 76% of them singletons. The sample was PBMCs, taken after 12 months of ibrutinib treatment. The receptors were sampled from a human donor with chronic lymphocytic leukemia.

The chain links TRBV5-4 to TRBJ1-4; the D gene is possibly TRBD1 (5 bases). The CDR3 extends over 14 amino acids. Germline V CDR1 and CDR2: SGHNT, YYREEE (reference sequence). V was pared by 4 bases and J by 8 bases, with 15 bases between. The CDR3 region has the DNA TGTGCCAGCAGCCTGCAGGGAGATCGGGAAAAACTGTTTTTT. Its protein is CASSLQGDREKLFF.

The chain couples TRBV11-2 to TRBJ2-2, with 9 bases identical to TRBD2. The CDR3 is made up of 18 amino acids. With 0 bases clipped from V and 2 bases from J, the junction kept 7 bases outside the gene matches. Germline CDR1 and CDR2: SGHAT and FQNNGV. DNA of the CDR3: TGTGCCAGCAGCTTAGAACGAGCGGGGGGCCGCAACACCGGGGAGCTGTTTTTT. It codes for CASSLERAGGRNTGELFF. Drawing the rest from reference TRBV11-2 and TRBJ2-2, the complete variable domain is EAGVAQSPRYKIIEKRQSVAFWCNPISGHATLYWYQQILGQGPKLLIQFQNNGVVDDSQLPKDRFSAERLKGVDSTLKIQPAKLEDSAVYLCASSLERAGGRNTGELFFGEGSRLTVL.

Only one count was recorded for this clone. In nucleotides, the CDR3 is TGCGCCAGCGGTAGGACCGAGAGGGATTCACCCCTCCACTTT. Translated, it gives CASGRTERDSPLHF. The chain links TRBV10-2 to TRBJ1-6; D remains unclear. Germline V gives CDR1 WSHSY, CDR2 SAAADI. This CDR3 comprises 14 residues. With 8 bases removed from V and 8 bases from J, the gap between germline ends came to 16 bases.

This chain uses TRBV18 with TRBJ2-7; D not certain. This CDR3 has 11 residues. V was shortened by 3 bases and J by 3 bases, with 3 bases between the two germline ends. Germline CDR1 is KGHSH and CDR2 is LQKENI. The CDR3, as DNA: TGTGCCAGCTCACCTAACTACGAGCAGTACTTC. Its translation is CASSPNYEQYF.

This clone has a handful of counts. The chain employs TRBV27 and TRBJ1-2; 8 nucleotides align to TRBD1. CDR1 and CDR2 from the germline V gene are MNHEY and SMNVEV (reference sequence). The CDR3 is made up of 13 amino acids. The junction had 4 bases not matched to a gene; V was cut back by 6 bases and J by 4 bases. This CDR3 is CASSITGGYGYTF. CDR3 nucleotides: TGTGCCAGCAGCATAACAGGGGGCTATGGCTACACCTTC.

Turning to this clone: Sequence at one end of the junction differs from germline and may be a read error. The gene calls are TRBV7-7 and TRBJ2-1; 9 positions match TRBD1. The CDR3 covers 15 residues. Germline V gene lookup returns CDR1 SSHAT and CDR2 FNYEAQ (reference sequence). CDR3 DNA: TGTGCTAGCAGCTCTTCTGGGACAGGGCTAGGGGAGCAGTTCTTC. As protein: CASSSSGTGLGEQFF.

V and J are TRBV28 and TRBJ2-7; the D gene is possibly TRBD1 (6 bases). The germline CDR1 and CDR2 sequences are MDHEN and SYDVKM. The V end lost 5 bases, the J end lost 3 bases, and 14 bases lay between the germline ends. The CDR3 runs 14 residues. Here the CDR3 reads CASSTRDKLYEQYF. CDR3 bases: TGTGCCAGCAGTACCCGGGACAAACTCTACGAGCAGTACTTC. Combining the CDR3 with reference TRBV28 and TRBJ2-7 gives the whole variable domain DVKVTQSSRYLVKRTGEKVFLECVQDMDHENMFWYRQDPGLGLRLIYFSYDVKMKEKGDIPEGYSVSREKKERFSLILESASTNQTSMYLCASSTRDKLYEQYFGPGTRLTVT.

V and J are TRBV11-2 and TRBJ1-2; D is unclear. The germline V gene has CDR1 SGHAT and CDR2 FQNNGV. This CDR3 contains 14 residues. V was trimmed by 5 bases and J by 0 bases, leaving 10 bases between them. The chain's CDR3 is CASSNPHTNYGYTF. In nucleotides, the CDR3 is TGTGCCAGCAGCAACCCCCACACTAACTATGGCTACACCTTC. Together with reference TRBV11-2 and TRBJ1-2, the CDR3 gives the full variable domain: EAGVAQSPRYKIIEKRQSVAFWCNPISGHATLYWYQQILGQGPKLLIQFQNNGVVDDSQLPKDRFSAERLKGVDSTLKIQPAKLEDSAVYLCASSNPHTNYGYTFGSGTRLTVV.

This chain's CDR3 is CASSGRRPSNYGYTF. The CDR3 DNA reads TGTGCCAGCAGTGGTCGCAGACCATCTAACTATGGCTACACCTTC. V is TRBV6-5 and J is TRBJ1-2; D not resolved. This CDR3 is 15 amino acids long. Per the germline V gene, CDR1 is MNHEY and CDR2 is SVGAGI. Trimming took 5 bases from V and 0 from J, leaving 13 bases between them.

Only a few counts were recorded for this clone. The chain recombines TRBV11-2 with TRBJ1-4; 8 positions agree with TRBD1. J was trimmed by 10 bases and V by 2 bases; bases with no gene match: 12. CDR1 and CDR2 (germline): SGHAT, FQNNGV. This CDR3 is 16 amino acids long. As DNA, the CDR3 is TGTGCCAGCAGCTTACAACTAGCCAGGGGGCATGGAAAACTGTTTTTT. The encoded protein is CASSLQLARGHGKLFF. Supplemented by reference TRBV11-2 and TRBJ1-4, the full variable domain reads EAGVAQSPRYKIIEKRQSVAFWCNPISGHATLYWYQQILGQGPKLLIQFQNNGVVDDSQLPKDRFSAERLKGVDSTLKIQPAKLEDSAVYLCASSLQLARGHGKLFFGSGTQLSVL.

This chain connects TRBV7-6 to TRBJ2-1; 10 bases are a match to TRBD2. Germline V gene sequence: CDR1 SGHVS, CDR2 FNYEAQ. The CDR3 length is 17 residues. The V and J ends lost 1 base and 8 bases, in that order; junction bases with no gene match: 11. The CDR3 coding sequence is TGTGCCAGCAGCTTAGATTGGGGAGGAGGACTAGCGGATGAGCAGTTCTTC. The encoded protein is CASSLDWGGGLADEQFF.

The chain combines TRBV19 with TRBJ1-2, with D unresolved. CDR1 and CDR2 (germline): LNHDA, SQIVND (reference sequence). Trimming cost V 3 bases and J 5 bases, with 10 bases left between them. The CDR3 has 13 amino acids. This CDR3 reads CASSITEEYGYTF. The DNA of the CDR3 is TGTGCCAGTAGTATCACAGAGGAATATGGCTACACCTTC.

Note on this clone: A read error may account for a junction end that differs from germline. The chain couples TRBV15 to TRBJ2-1; the D is unclear. There are 16 residues in the CDR3. Germline lookup yields CDR1 LNHNV and CDR2 YYDKDF (reference sequence). CDR3 loop: CATSRDESLSHNEQFF. In DNA form, the CDR3 reads TGTGCCACCAGCAGAGATGAGTCTCTCTCCCACAATGAGCAGTTCTTC.

V is TRBV7-9 and J is TRBJ2-5; a weak D match, TRBD2 (5 bases). The CDR3 has 12 residues. Trimming took 0 bases from V and 14 from J, leaving 13 bases between them. Germline V gives CDR1 SEHNR, CDR2 FQNEAQ (reference sequence). The CDR3 loop is CASSLADYRAYF. CDR3 DNA sequence: TGTGCCAGCAGCTTAGCAGACTACAGAGCTTACTTC.

V gene TRBV10-3 combines with J gene TRBJ1-3; a weak D match, TRBD1 (5 bases). V lost 3 bases to trimming and J lost 2 bases, with 8 bases between them. CDR3 length: 14 residues. CDR1 and CDR2 from the germline V gene are ENHRY and SYGVKD. The CDR3 DNA sequence: TGTGCCATCAGTGAAGACAGTACTGGAAACACCATATATTTT. This translates into CAISEDSTGNTIYF.

This clone was picked up a small number of times. The chain has TRBV6-6 and TRBJ2-1; 7 bases align to TRBD2. Looked up from germline, CDR1 is MNHNY and CDR2 is SVGAGI (reference sequence). This CDR3 has 13 residues. Germline trimming cut 6 bases from V and 6 bases from J; bases unmatched to any gene: 5. The CDR3 protein is CASSGLVLNEQFF. The CDR3 DNA is TGTGCCAGCAGCGGACTAGTCCTCAATGAGCAGTTCTTC.

This clone was seen only a few times. Relative to the germline gene, one junction end is altered; a read error may explain this. The rearrangement joins TRBV7-7 to TRBJ2-2; 7 bases are shared with TRBD1. This CDR3 comprises 15 residues. CDR1 and CDR2 from the germline V gene are SSHAT and FNYEAQ (reference sequence). This CDR3 is CASSQTGTATGELFF. The CDR3 nucleotides are TGTGCTAGCAGCCAGACCGGGACAGCCACCGGGGAGCTGTTTTTT.

This sequence joins TRBV7-6 and TRBJ2-3, with D unresolved. The CDR3 is made up of 11 amino acids. V lost 3 bases to trimming and J lost 3 bases, with 1 base between them. The V gene's germline CDR1 is SGHVS and CDR2 FNYEAQ. The CDR3 region is CASSLTDTQYF. The CDR3 DNA reads TGTGCCAGCAGCTTGACAGATACGCAGTATTTT.

This clone was picked up one time. At one boundary the junction diverges from the germline segment, which might be a read error. The chain employs TRBV28 and TRBJ2-7; tentatively, D is TRBD1 or TRBD2 (5 bases each). Germline CDR1 MDHEN, CDR2 SYDVKM. The CDR3 contains 15 residues. The CDR3 is CASSLTGRQGYERYF. CDR3 sequence (DNA): TGTGCCAGCAGTTTAACGGGGCGGCAAGGCTACGAGCGGTACTTC.